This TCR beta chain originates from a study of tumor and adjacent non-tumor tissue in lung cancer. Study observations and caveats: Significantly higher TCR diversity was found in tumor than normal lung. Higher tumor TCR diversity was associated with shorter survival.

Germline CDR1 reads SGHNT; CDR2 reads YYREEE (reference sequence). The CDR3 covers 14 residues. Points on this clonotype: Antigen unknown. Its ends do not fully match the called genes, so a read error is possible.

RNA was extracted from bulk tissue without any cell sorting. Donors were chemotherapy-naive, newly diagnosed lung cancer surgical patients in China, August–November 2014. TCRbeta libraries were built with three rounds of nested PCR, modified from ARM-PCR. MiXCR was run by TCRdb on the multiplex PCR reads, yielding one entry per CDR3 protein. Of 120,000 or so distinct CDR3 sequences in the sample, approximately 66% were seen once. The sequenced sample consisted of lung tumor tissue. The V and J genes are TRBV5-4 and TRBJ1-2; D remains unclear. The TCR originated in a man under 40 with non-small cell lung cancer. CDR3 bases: TGTGCCACCAGCTTGATGGACCCCGAATATGGCTACAGCTTC. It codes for CATSLMDPEYGYSF. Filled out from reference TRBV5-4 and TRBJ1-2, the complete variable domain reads ETGVTQSPTHLIKTRGQQVTLRCSSQSGHNTVSWYQQALGQGPQFIFQYYREEENGRGNFPPRFSGLQFPNYSSELNVNALELDDSALYLCATSLMDPEYGYSFGSGTRLTVV.